The 8 T cell receptor beta chains presented below share a single source sample, sequenced in a study of graft-versus-host responses after intestinal transplantation. The assay was immunoSEQ multiplex PCR, and TCRdb's table has in-frame clones only and misses some. The sample has 55,000 to 70,000 clones, 91% seen once. The sample consisted of PBMCs, taken approximately four months after intestinal transplantation. Every receptor here comes from a human patient who received an intestinal transplant, so some T cells may come from the graft donor.

As regards this clone: The junction departs from the called germline gene at one end, perhaps through a read error. The genes are TRBV6-4 and TRBJ2-4; possible D gene TRBD2, 5 bases. The CDR3 has 10 amino acids. CDR1 and CDR2 (germline): MRHNA, SNTAGT. CDR3 sequence (DNA): TGTGCCAGCGATGGACTTCATTTCCCCTTC. Encoded protein: CASDGLHFPF.

The chain couples TRBV7-8 to TRBJ1-2; tentatively, D is TRBD1 (6 bases). CDR3 length: 14 amino acids. The V gene lost 2 bases and the J gene lost 8 bases, with 15 bases spanning the gap. From germline, CDR1 is SGHVS and CDR2 FQNEAQ. The CDR3 coding sequence is TGTGCCAGCAGCTTATCGGGGGCCGAGGGGGGCTACACCTTC. It encodes CASSLSGAEGGYTF.

The V call is TRBV9, the J call TRBJ1-1; the D gene is possibly TRBD1 (5 bases). This CDR3 region has 13 residues. Trimming removed 5 bases from V and 5 bases from J, with 13 bases in between. CDR1 is SGDLS, CDR2 YYNGEE, per germline. CDR3: CASSPQGVTEAFF. CDR3 in DNA: TGTGCCAGCAGTCCACAAGGGGTGACTGAAGCTTTCTTT.

The J gene is TRBJ2-7, the V gene TRBV6-5; 7 bases are a match to TRBD2. Trimming cost V 0 bases and J 2 bases; bases outside gene matches: 7. Germline V gene lookup returns CDR1 MNHEY and CDR2 SVGAGI. The CDR3 is 16 amino acids. The CDR3 sequence: CASSYSWGGQTYEQYF. The CDR3 region has the DNA TGTGCCAGCAGTTACTCGTGGGGGGGTCAAACCTACGAGCAGTACTTC.

This rearrangement joins TRBV27 to TRBJ2-3; D is possibly TRBD2 (5 bases). The CDR3 runs to 16 residues. The germline V gene encodes CDR1 MNHEY and CDR2 SMNVEV (reference sequence). The germline V and J ends were trimmed by 5 bases and 1 base, with 16 bases remaining between them. The CDR3, as DNA: TGTGCCAGCAGTAAACTAGGAAGGGCTGGCACAGATACGCAGTATTTT. It translates to CASSKLGRAGTDTQYF.

The chain couples TRBV12-5 to TRBJ2-3; the match to TRBD2 covers 9 bases. The length of the CDR3 is 15 residues. With 4 bases clipped from V and 2 bases from J, the junction kept 4 bases outside the gene matches. The germline V gene has CDR1 LGHNT and CDR2 FRNRAP. As DNA, the CDR3 is TGTGCTAGTGGTTCGGGGACTAGCCCCACAGATACGCAGTATTTT. Translating gives CASGSGTSPTDTQYF.

The V call is TRBV5-6, the J call TRBJ2-5, with a tentative D call TRBD2 (5 bases). V dropped 0 bases and J dropped 1 base, with 7 bases sitting between them. This CDR3 is built from 14 residues. CDR1 and CDR2 from the germline V gene are SGHDT and YYEEEE. DNA for the CDR3: TGTGCCAGCAGCTTGGCTGGACTCCAAGAGACCCAGTACTTC. Encoded protein: CASSLAGLQETQYF.

V usage is TRBV4-2 and J usage is TRBJ2-1, with D hard to call. This CDR3 spans 16 amino acids. Trimming cost V 0 bases and J 6 bases, with 15 bases left between them. Germline values: CDR1 LGHNA, CDR2 YNFKEQ. This CDR3 reads CASSQDGSPGRNEQFF. Written as DNA, the CDR3 is TGTGCCAGCAGCCAAGATGGTTCCCCCGGGCGCAATGAGCAGTTCTTC.